The present entry profiles one T cell receptor (beta chain) with its context. Its matching antigen is unknown. This sample is part of a study of cytomegalovirus exposure and HLA in healthy donors. Study conclusions and caveats: A few of the chains that were CMV-associated were confirmed in vitro to be specific for CMV antigens. As a later analysis revealed, most CMV-associated TCR beta chains appeared HLA-restricted.

The CDR3 extends over 16 amino acids. Germline V CDR1 and CDR2: SGHRS, YFSETQ. With 2 bases removed from V and 3 bases from J, the gap between germline ends came to 17 bases. Healthy bone marrow donors formed the donor group. The PCR had 60 Vbeta and 13 Jbeta primers. Method: immunoSEQ multiplex PCR; TCRdb's copy keeps in-frame clones and lacks some. The table for this sample gives around 40,000 clones. This chain uses TRBV5-1 with TRBJ1-1; TRBD1 is a possible D gene (5 bases). This TCR was sampled from a man aged 25-40 years in good health and CMV-seronegative. Sequenced material: PBMCs. In nucleotides, the CDR3 is TGCGCCAGCAGCTTTCGGGGGACGATAGAAGACACTGAAGCTTTCTTT. Translating gives CASSFRGTIEDTEAFF.